Presented here are 15 T cell receptor beta chains from one specimen sequenced in a study of T-cell memory formation after mild COVID-19. TCRdb itself ran the 5' RACE reads through MiXCR, one entry per CDR3 protein. The table lists 55,000 to 70,000 distinct CDR3 sequences, 28% of them singletons, with roughly two fifths in the top ten. The material sequenced was PBMCs or a T cell subset sorted from them (not recorded which). These receptors were taken from a man aged 18 to 35 who had mild COVID-19 (a few samples of this study predate the infection). Cell type and time point are not known.

The chain couples TRBV11-2 to TRBJ2-6; 9 bases are a match to TRBD1. The trim removed 5 bases at V and 0 bases at J, leaving 5 bases unmatched. The germline V gene encodes CDR1 SGHAT and CDR2 FQNNGV. The CDR3 has 17 residues. Here the CDR3 reads CASSLGQGHSGANVLTF. The CDR3 DNA sequence: TGTGCCAGCAGCCTAGGACAGGGGCACTCTGGGGCCAACGTCCTGACTTTC.

J is TRBJ2-7 and V is TRBV4-3, with TRBD1 as a possible D gene (6 bases). V shed 0 bases and J shed 2 bases, with 8 bases lying between them. CDR1 is LGHNA and CDR2 is YSLEER in the germline V gene. The CDR3 consists of 14 residues. The CDR3 DNA is TGCGCCAGCAGCCAAGAAAGGGACACCTACGAGCAGTACGTC. Its translation: CASSQERDTYEQYV.

The V gene is TRBV6-5, the J gene TRBJ1-2; 7 bases agree with TRBD1. CDR1 and CDR2 from the germline V gene are MNHEY and SVGAGI. The CDR3 consists of 15 residues. J gave up 4 bases and V 0 bases, and 5 bases lay outside the gene matches. The CDR3 region is CASSYSGTAIYGYTF. CDR3 DNA sequence: TGTGCCAGCAGTTACTCGGGGACAGCGATCTATGGCTACACCTTC.

This clonotype was counted between two and nine times. The chain recombines TRBV7-3 with TRBJ2-3, with 8 bases identical to TRBD2. With V trimmed by 5 bases and J by 4 bases, 11 bases remained unmatched. Germline values: CDR1 SGHTA, CDR2 FQGTGA. The CDR3 runs 16 residues. The CDR3, as DNA: TGTGCCAGCAGCCCCAACGGGAGGGCGCGCCCAGATACGCAGTATTTT. Translation: CASSPNGRARPDTQYF. The full variable domain, its missing parts supplied by reference TRBV7-3 and TRBJ2-3, is GAGVSQTPSNKVTEKGKYVELRCDPISGHTALYWYRQSLGQGPEFLIYFQGTGAADDSGLPNDRFFAVRPEGSVSTLKIQRTERGDSAVYLCASSPNGRARPDTQYFGPGTRLTVL.

The genes are TRBV6-2 or TRBV6-3 and TRBJ2-1; D is ambiguous. Trimming cost V 8 bases and J 3 bases, with 14 bases left between them. CDR3 size: 14 residues. Germline V CDR1 and CDR2: MNHEY, SVGEGT. Written as DNA, the CDR3 is TGTGCCAGCGGTGACCCAGGAGTCTACAATGAGCAGTTCTTC. This encodes CASGDPGVYNEQFF.

This clonotype was counted between two and nine times. The chain carries TRBV4-3 and TRBJ2-2; D perhaps matches TRBD2 (6 bases). Trimming pared 8 bases from V and 0 bases from J, leaving 10 bases between. In germline, CDR1 is LGHNA, CDR2 YSLEER. This CDR3 has 14 amino acids. In nucleotides, the CDR3 is TGCGCCAGCTGCGCGGGGCCGAACACCGGGGAGCTGTTTTTT. It specifies CASCAGPNTGELFF.

The V and J genes are TRBV21-1 and TRBJ2-5; the D segment call TRBD1 is taken from the table without a DNA check. TRBV21-1 is designated a pseudogene. The CDR3 has 16 amino acids. The CDR3 DNA reads as TGTGCCAGCAGCAAATGCACAGGGACAGGGGAAGAGACCCAGTACTTC. Amino acids: CASSKCTGTGEETQYF.

The chain employs TRBV2 and TRBJ2-1; 13 nucleotides match TRBD2. The germline V gene has CDR1 SNHLY and CDR2 FYNNEI. The V segment lost 11 bases and the J segment 10 bases; nucleotides outside the gene matches: 11. CDR3 length: 14 amino acids. This chain's CDR3 is CAGQTSGGPEEQFF. The CDR3 DNA reads TGTGCCGGCCAGACTAGCGGGGGGCCGGAGGAGCAGTTCTTC.

This sequence joins TRBV6-5 and TRBJ2-2, with TRBD2 as a possible D gene (5 bases). The V gene lost 5 bases and the J gene lost 8 bases, with 18 bases spanning the gap. CDR3 size: 15 residues. From germline, CDR1 is MNHEY and CDR2 SVGAGI. As DNA, the CDR3 is TGTGCCAGCAGTCCGGAGACTCTTAGCGCGGGGGAGCTGTTTTTT. Its protein product is CASSPETLSAGELFF.

There are a few counts of this clonotype. The rearrangement joins TRBV6-2 or TRBV6-3 to TRBJ1-2; perhaps TRBD1 as D (5 bases). V was clipped by 0 bases and J by 0 bases, with 17 bases between them. Per germline, CDR1 MNHEY and CDR2 SVGEGT. The CDR3 is made up of 18 amino acids. CDR3 loop: CASSYSIGGSQANYGYTF. CDR3 DNA sequence: TGTGCCAGCAGTTACTCGATCGGGGGATCCCAAGCTAACTATGGCTACACCTTC.

In this sample, this clonotype turned up a few times. The chain links TRBV7-3 to TRBJ2-3; 10 bases agree with TRBD2. This CDR3 has 15 residues. The V gene end was trimmed by 3 bases and the J gene end by 5 bases; junction bases not matched to a gene: 5. CDR1 is SGHTA and CDR2 is FQGTGA in the germline V gene. In nucleotides, the CDR3 is TGTGCCAGCAGCTTCAGCGGGGGGGCCGGAGATACGCAGTATTTT. It specifies CASSFSGGAGDTQYF.

With regard to this clonotype: The final CDR3 position lacks the conserved phenylalanine or tryptophan, pointing to a likely read error. Because the CDR3's place on the DNA is in doubt, the DNA is left out and the CDR3 is given as listed by TCRdb. The rearrangement links TRBV20-1 to TRBJ2-3; the table assigns TRBD2, which was not confirmed against the DNA. Germline V lookup: CDR1 DFQATT, CDR2 SNEGSKA (reference sequence). The CDR3 is made up of 12 amino acids, end residues included. The CDR3 reads CSARGLAAVPDV.

This chain uses TRBV4-2 with TRBJ2-5; 8 bases align to TRBD2. The CDR3 runs 17 residues. Per the germline V gene, CDR1 is LGHNA and CDR2 is YNFKEQ. Trimming removed 0 bases from V and 5 bases from J; junction bases left unmatched: 11. CDR3 nucleotide sequence: TGTGCCAGCAGCCAAGACGCACGAGCGGGGGTTCGGGAGACCCAGTACTTC. As protein: CASSQDARAGVRETQYF.

V is TRBV6-5 and J is TRBJ2-5; the match to TRBD1 covers 7 bases. Germline V lookup: CDR1 MNHEY, CDR2 SVGAGI. Trimming took 8 bases from V and 3 from J; bases not matched to a gene: 12. CDR3 length: 15 residues. DNA of the CDR3: TGTGCCAGCCGACTGTGGGGACAGAGAAAAGAGACCCAGTACTTC. Translation: CASRLWGQRKETQYF.

This clonotype was seen a few times. V gene TRBV7-6 combines with J gene TRBJ2-3, with D possibly called TRBD1 or TRBD2 (6 bases each). The CDR3 is made up of 14 amino acids. Germline assignment: CDR1 SGHVS and CDR2 FNYEAQ. With 5 bases removed from V and 5 bases from J, the gap between germline ends came to 14 bases. In nucleotides, the CDR3 is TGTGCCAGCAGCGCCCCGGGGGCCATAGATACGCAGTATTTT. Amino acid sequence: CASSAPGAIDTQYF. Full variable domain (outside the CDR3, taken from reference TRBV7-6 and TRBJ2-3): GAGVSQSPRYKVTKRGQDVALRCDPISGHVSLYWYRQALGQGPEFLTYFNYEAQQDKSGLPNDRFSAERPEGSISTLTIQRTEQRDSAMYRCASSAPGAIDTQYFGPGTRLTVL.